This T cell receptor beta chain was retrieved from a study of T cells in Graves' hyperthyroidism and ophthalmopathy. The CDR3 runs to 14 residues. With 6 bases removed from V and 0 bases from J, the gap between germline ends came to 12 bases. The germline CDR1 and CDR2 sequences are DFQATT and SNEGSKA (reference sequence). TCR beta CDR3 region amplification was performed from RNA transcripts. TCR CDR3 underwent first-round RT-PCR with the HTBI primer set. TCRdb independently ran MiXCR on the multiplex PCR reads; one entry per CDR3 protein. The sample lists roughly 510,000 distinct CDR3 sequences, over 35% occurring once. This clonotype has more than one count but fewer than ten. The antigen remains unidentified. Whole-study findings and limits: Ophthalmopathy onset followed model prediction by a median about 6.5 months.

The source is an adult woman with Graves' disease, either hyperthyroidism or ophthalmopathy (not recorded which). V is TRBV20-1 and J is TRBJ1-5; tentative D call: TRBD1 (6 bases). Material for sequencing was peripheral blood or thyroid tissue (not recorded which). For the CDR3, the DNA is TGCAGTGCAGGGGGATCGAATAGCAATCAGCCCCAGCATTTT. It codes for CSAGGSNSNQPQHF.